Listed below are T cell receptor beta chains from one sample, sequenced in a study of blood T cell repertoires in COVID-19. Generated by immunoSEQ multiplex PCR, the TCRdb table keeps only in-frame clones and is missing some. The sample has approximately 99,000 clones; roughly four fifths are singletons. Specimen: peripheral blood. The receptors come from a woman in her 70s with acute or convalescent COVID-19. CDR3s include the opening cysteine and the closing phenylalanine or tryptophan. D genes are given only for firm matches. Not every row has a clone size; where given, it reads once, few, many or a size class.

TRBD1	TRBV7-7	-	TRBJ2-1	CASSRTGHNEQFF	TGTGCTAGCAGCCGGACAGGGCACAATGAGCAGTTCTTC
TRBD2	TRBV30	-	TRBJ2-5	CASSPGGETQYF	TGTGCCTCTAGCCCGGGGGGAGAGACCCAGTACTTC
TRBD1	TRBV9	-	TRBJ2-1	CASSVARGTGLNEQFF	TGTGCCAGCAGCGTAGCCCGGGGGACAGGGCTCAATGAGCAGTTCTTC
-	TRBV4-1	-	TRBJ2-7	CASSQDLGTTYEQYF	TGCGCCAGCAGCCAAGACTTAGGCACTACCTACGAGCAGTACTTC
-	TRBV6-1	-	TRBJ1-2	CASSEGAGVGYTF	TGTGCCAGCAGTGAAGGGGCAGGGGTAGGCTACACCTTC
TRBD1	TRBV19	-	TRBJ2-6	CASSIVQGAGANVLTF	TGTGCCAGTAGTATAGTACAGGGGGCAGGGGCCAACGTCCTGACTTTC
-	TRBV3-1/TRBV3-2	-	TRBJ1-2	CASSHGAGYGYTF	TGTGCCAGCAGCCATGGGGCAGGCTATGGCTACACCTTC
-	TRBV4-3	-	TRBJ2-2	CARSREGGFGAGELFF	TGCGCCCGCAGCCGAGAGGGGGGATTCGGGGCCGGGGAGCTGTTTTTT
TRBD1	TRBV12-3/TRBV12-4	few	TRBJ1-2	CASRRPGGYGYTF	TGTGCCAGCAGAAGACCAGGGGGCTATGGCTACACCTTC
-	TRBV19	-	TRBJ1-5	CASSTALGWETQPQHF	TGTGCCAGTAGTACCGCCCTCGGGTGGGAGACTCAGCCCCAGCATTTT
TRBD2	TRBV7-2	-	TRBJ2-3	CASSSLAGTDTQYF	TGTGCCAGCAGCTCCTTAGCGGGGACAGATACGCAGTATTTT
-	TRBV15	-	TRBJ1-6	CATSSPSKVFNSPLHF	TGTGCCACCAGCAGTCCTTCTAAAGTCTTTAATTCACCCCTCCACTTT
-	TRBV2	once	TRBJ1-4	CASRQDREKLFF	TGTGCCAGCAGGCAGGATCGGGAAAAACTGTTTTTT
-	TRBV20-1	-	TRBJ1-4	CGTFGEKLFF	TGCGGGACTTTTGGGGAAAAACTGTTTTTT
-	TRBV12-5	-	TRBJ2-6	CASGYGMSGANVLTF	TGTGCTAGTGGGTACGGGATGAGTGGGGCCAACGTCCTGACTTTC
-	TRBV9	-	TRBJ2-3	CASSVGGTYLLTDTQYF	TGTGCCAGCAGCGTAGGCGGGACCTATCTCCTCACAGATACGCAGTATTTT
TRBD1	TRBV28	-	TRBJ2-3	CASTSGGSDTQYF	TGTGCCAGCACCTCAGGGGGCTCCGATACGCAGTATTTT
TRBD1	TRBV9	-	TRBJ2-1	CASNRQGAENEQFF	TGTGCCAGCAATCGACAGGGGGCGGAAAATGAGCAGTTCTTC
-	TRBV19	-	TRBJ1-1	CARFGHQNTEAFF	TGTGCCCGCTTCGGACACCAGAACACTGAAGCTTTCTTT
-	TRBV2	-	TRBJ2-7	CASKGGTPADEQYF	TGTGCCAGCAAAGGAGGAACCCCCGCGGACGAGCAGTACTTC
TRBD2	TRBV7-3	-	TRBJ2-5	CASSFLAGGLETQYF	TGTGCCAGCAGCTTCCTAGCGGGAGGGTTGGAGACCCAGTACTTC
TRBD2	TRBV10-2	few	TRBJ2-7	CASSESAGVSYEQYF	TGCGCCAGCAGTGAGTCGGCGGGGGTCTCCTACGAGCAGTACTTC
-	TRBV6-5	-	TRBJ1-3	CASSPQGSGNTIYF	TGTGCCAGCAGTCCACAGGGATCTGGAAACACCATATATTTT
-	TRBV24-1	-	TRBJ1-2	CATSDGLYGYTF	TGTGCCACCAGTGATGGGCTGTATGGCTACACCTTC
TRBD1	TRBV19	-	TRBJ1-3	CASTKGQKYGNTIYF	TGTGCCAGTACAAAGGGACAGAAATATGGAAACACCATATATTTT
-	TRBV5-8	-	TRBJ1-2	CASSSGPLRGYTF	TGTGCCAGCAGCTCAGGCCCGCTCCGTGGCTACACCTTC
-	TRBV7-9	few	TRBJ1-3	CASSGTAGKTSGNTIYF	TGTGCCAGCAGCGGAACGGCAGGGAAGACCTCTGGAAACACCATATATTTT
-	TRBV2	-	TRBJ2-7	CASKQLGSSYEQYF	TGTGCCAGCAAACAGTTAGGCAGCTCCTACGAGCAGTACTTC
-	TRBV3-1/TRBV3-2	-	TRBJ1-1	CASSQGPETEAFF	TGTGCCAGCAGCCAAGGCCCTGAGACTGAAGCTTTCTTT
-	TRBV13	few	TRBJ1-6	CASSLGGGVNSPLHF	TGTGCCAGCAGCTTAGGGGGAGGGGTGAATTCACCCCTCCACTTT
-	TRBV28	-	TRBJ2-7	CASSAFYEQYF	TGTGCCAGCAGTGCGTTTTACGAGCAGTACTTC
-	TRBV5-6	-	TRBJ1-2	CASTPGGDSRYTF	TGTGCCTCCACTCCGGGGGGCGACTCGCGCTACACCTTC
TRBD1	TRBV5-4	-	TRBJ2-2	CASSPGGTGAGTGELFF	TGTGCCAGCAGCCCCGGAGGGACAGGGGCGGGAACCGGGGAGCTGTTTTTT
-	TRBV5-6	-	TRBJ2-2	CASSFETLNTGELFF	TGTGCCAGCAGCTTTGAGACACTGAACACCGGGGAGCTGTTTTTT
-	TRBV9	-	TRBJ1-1	CASSPRQWNTEAFF	TGTGCCAGCAGCCCTCGACAGTGGAACACTGAAGCTTTCTTT
TRBD2	TRBV5-4	-	TRBJ2-3	CASSLPSSGPDTQYF	TGTGCCAGCAGCTTGCCATCTAGCGGCCCAGATACGCAGTATTTT
TRBD2	TRBV7-2	-	TRBJ2-5	CASSLLAGLAEETQYF	TGTGCCAGCAGCCTACTAGCGGGCCTTGCGGAGGAGACCCAGTACTTC
TRBD1	TRBV6-5	few	TRBJ1-4	CASSIRGQGNEKLFF	TGTGCCAGCAGTATCAGGGGGCAGGGTAATGAAAAACTGTTTTTT
-	TRBV19	few	TRBJ2-2	CASKRYRNTGELFF	TGTGCCAGTAAAAGATACAGGAACACCGGGGAGCTGTTTTTT
TRBD1	TRBV27	-	TRBJ2-1	CASSLFPGGNEQFF	TGTGCCAGCAGTTTATTTCCAGGGGGCAATGAGCAGTTCTTC
TRBD2	TRBV7-9	-	TRBJ2-1	CASSRGLAGVSYNEQFF	TGTGCCAGCAGCCGCGGACTAGCGGGAGTCTCCTACAATGAGCAGTTCTTC
-	TRBV7-3	-	TRBJ2-7	CASTPRGGIMYEQYF	TGTGCCAGCACCCCTCGAGGGGGAATCATGTACGAGCAGTACTTC
TRBD2	TRBV28	-	TRBJ2-1	CASRLAGANEQFF	TGTGCCAGCAGGCTAGCGGGAGCCAATGAGCAGTTCTTC
-	TRBV15	-	TRBJ1-4	CATSREGSYRRSTNEKLFF	TGTGCCACCAGCAGAGAAGGTAGTTACAGAAGATCAACTAATGAAAAACTGTTTTTT
-	TRBV28	-	TRBJ2-2	CASRAPGNTGELFF	TGTGCCAGCAGGGCACCAGGGAACACCGGGGAGCTGTTTTTT
-	TRBV5-1	-	TRBJ1-4	CASSFSDPNEKLFF	TGCGCCAGCAGCTTCTCAGATCCAAATGAAAAACTGTTTTTT
-	TRBV3-1/TRBV3-2	-	TRBJ1-5	CASSGLNQPQHF	TGTGCCAGCAGCGGACTCAATCAGCCCCAGCATTTT
-	TRBV28	-	TRBJ1-2	CASSFDSSYGYTF	TGTGCCAGCAGTTTTGACTCTTCCTATGGCTACACCTTC
TRBD2	TRBV3-1/TRBV3-2	once	TRBJ2-1	CASSQSGAHVDEQFF	TGTGCCAGCAGCCAAAGCGGGGCCCATGTCGATGAGCAGTTCTTC
TRBD2	TRBV5-6	-	TRBJ2-3	CASSTRGGAGDTQYF	TGTGCCAGCAGCACCCGGGGGGGGGCGGGAGATACGCAGTATTTT
-	TRBV5-5	-	TRBJ1-5	CASSPRMGNQPQHF	TGTGCCAGCAGCCCGAGGATGGGCAATCAGCCCCAGCATTTT
TRBD1	TRBV6-2/TRBV6-3	-	TRBJ2-2	CASSYRRGGADTGELFF	TGTGCCAGCAGTTACCGCAGAGGGGGCGCGGACACCGGGGAGCTGTTTTTT
-	TRBV29-1	-	TRBJ2-3	CSVEDLTDTQYF	TGCAGCGTTGAAGATCTCACAGATACGCAGTATTTT
TRBD2	TRBV6-4	-	TRBJ2-3	CASSGGLAGDTQYF	TGTGCCAGCAGTGGAGGACTAGCGGGGGATACGCAGTATTTT
-	TRBV24-1	-	TRBJ1-5	CATSDSRGVQPQHF	TGTGCCACCAGTGATTCTCGGGGTGTTCAGCCCCAGCATTTT
TRBD2	TRBV5-1	-	TRBJ2-1	CASSLQGLARNEQFF	TGCGCCAGCAGCCTACAGGGACTAGCGCGTAATGAGCAGTTCTTC
TRBD2	TRBV4-2	once	TRBJ2-2	CASSQDPSGGRRTGELFF	TGTGCCAGCAGCCAAGACCCCTCTGGCGGGAGGCGAACCGGGGAGCTGTTTTTT
-	TRBV29-1	-	TRBJ1-1	CSVEAGRQNTEAFF	TGCAGCGTTGAAGCCGGCAGGCAGAACACTGAAGCTTTCTTT
TRBD1	TRBV19	few	TRBJ1-2	CASSIGGQFGYGYTF	TGTGCCAGTAGTATAGGGGGACAGTTCGGATACGGCTACACCTTC
TRBD1	TRBV20-1	-	TRBJ2-7	CSAGGGQGVSGEQYF	TGCAGTGCTGGTGGGGGACAGGGGGTTTCCGGCGAGCAGTACTTC